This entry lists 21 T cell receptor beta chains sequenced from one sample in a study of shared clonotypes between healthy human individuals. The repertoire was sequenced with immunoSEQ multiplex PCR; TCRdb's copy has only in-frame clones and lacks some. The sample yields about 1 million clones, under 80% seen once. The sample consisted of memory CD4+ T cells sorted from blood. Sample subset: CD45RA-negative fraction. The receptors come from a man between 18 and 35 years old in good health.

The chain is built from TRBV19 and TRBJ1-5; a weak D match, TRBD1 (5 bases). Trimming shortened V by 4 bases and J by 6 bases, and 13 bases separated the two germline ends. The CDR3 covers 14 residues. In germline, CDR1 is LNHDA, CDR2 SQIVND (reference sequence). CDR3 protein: CASSRTPQGQPQHF. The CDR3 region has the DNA TGTGCCAGTAGTAGGACACCCCAGGGTCAGCCCCAGCATTTT.

The CDR3: CSGGDRGQKDTQYF. The CDR3 DNA follows: TGCAGCGGAGGGGACAGGGGGCAAAAAGATACGCAGTATTTT. The chain employs TRBV29-1 and TRBJ2-3; 12 bases match TRBD1. V dropped 7 bases and J dropped 5; count of bases not matched to a gene: 7. The CDR3 has 14 residues. From germline, CDR1 is SQVTM and CDR2 ANQGSEA.

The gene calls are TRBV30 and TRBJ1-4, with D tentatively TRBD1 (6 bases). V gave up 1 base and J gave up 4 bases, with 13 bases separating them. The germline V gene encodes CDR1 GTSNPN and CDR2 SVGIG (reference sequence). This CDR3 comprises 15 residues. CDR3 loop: CAWSEVGGLNEKLFF. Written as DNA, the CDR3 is TGTGCCTGGAGTGAAGTGGGGGGCCTTAATGAAAAACTGTTTTTT.

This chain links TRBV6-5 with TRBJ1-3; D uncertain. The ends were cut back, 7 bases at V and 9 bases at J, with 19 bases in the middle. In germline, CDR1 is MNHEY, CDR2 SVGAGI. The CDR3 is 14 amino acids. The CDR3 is CASKRTLELGTIYF. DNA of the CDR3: TGTGCCAGCAAGAGGACCCTCGAATTGGGCACCATATATTTT.

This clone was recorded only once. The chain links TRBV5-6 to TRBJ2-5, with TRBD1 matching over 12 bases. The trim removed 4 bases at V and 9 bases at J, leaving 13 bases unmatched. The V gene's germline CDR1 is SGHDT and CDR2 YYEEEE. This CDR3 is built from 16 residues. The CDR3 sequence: CASSVGQGAGLRAQYF. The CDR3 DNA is TGTGCCAGCAGCGTGGGACAGGGGGCGGGTTTGCGGGCCCAGTACTTC.

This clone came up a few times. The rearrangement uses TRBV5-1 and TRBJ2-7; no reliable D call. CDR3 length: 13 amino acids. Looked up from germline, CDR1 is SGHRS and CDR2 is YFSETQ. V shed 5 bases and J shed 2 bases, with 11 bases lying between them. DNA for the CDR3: TGCGCCAGCAGTATAGATAGAGCCTACGAGCAGTACTTC. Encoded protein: CASSIDRAYEQYF.

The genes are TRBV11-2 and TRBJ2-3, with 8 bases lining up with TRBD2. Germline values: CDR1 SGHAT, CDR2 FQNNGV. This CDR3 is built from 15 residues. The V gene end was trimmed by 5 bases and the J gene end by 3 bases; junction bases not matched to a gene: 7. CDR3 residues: CASSDRGGRTDTQYF. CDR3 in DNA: TGTGCCAGCAGCGACCGGGGGGGCCGGACAGATACGCAGTATTTT.

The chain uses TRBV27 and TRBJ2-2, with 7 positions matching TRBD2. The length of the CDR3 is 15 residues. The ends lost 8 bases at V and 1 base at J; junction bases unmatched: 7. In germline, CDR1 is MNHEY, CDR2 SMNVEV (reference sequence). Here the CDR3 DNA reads TGTGCCAGCTCCGCCGGGACTAAGAACACCGGGGAGCTGTTTTTT. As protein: CASSAGTKNTGELFF.

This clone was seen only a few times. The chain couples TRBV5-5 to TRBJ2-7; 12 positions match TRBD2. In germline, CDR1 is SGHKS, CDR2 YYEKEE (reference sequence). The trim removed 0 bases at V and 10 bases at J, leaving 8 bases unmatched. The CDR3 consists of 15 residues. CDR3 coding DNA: TGTGCCAGCAGCTTGGACTTCGGGACTAGCGGGTATCAGTACTTC. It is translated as CASSLDFGTSGYQYF.

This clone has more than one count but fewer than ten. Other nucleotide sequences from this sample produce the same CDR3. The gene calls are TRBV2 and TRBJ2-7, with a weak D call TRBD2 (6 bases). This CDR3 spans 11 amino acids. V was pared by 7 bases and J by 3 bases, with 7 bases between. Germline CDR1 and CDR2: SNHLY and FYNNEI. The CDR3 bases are TGTGCCAGCATGGGGGGCTACGAGCAGTACTTC. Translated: CASMGGYEQYF.

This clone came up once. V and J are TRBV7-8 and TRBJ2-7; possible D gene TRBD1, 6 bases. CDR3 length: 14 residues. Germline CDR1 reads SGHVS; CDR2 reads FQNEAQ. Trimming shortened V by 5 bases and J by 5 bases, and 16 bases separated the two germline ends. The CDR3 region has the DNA TGTGCCAGCAGCCTTGGGCACAGGGCTGACGAGCAGTACTTC. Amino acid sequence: CASSLGHRADEQYF. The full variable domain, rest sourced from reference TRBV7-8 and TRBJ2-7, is GAGVSQSPRYKVAKRGQDVALRCDPISGHVSLFWYQQALGQGPEFLTYFQNEAQLDKSGLPSDRFFAERPEGSVSTLKIQRTQQEDSAVYLCASSLGHRADEQYFGPGTRLTVT.

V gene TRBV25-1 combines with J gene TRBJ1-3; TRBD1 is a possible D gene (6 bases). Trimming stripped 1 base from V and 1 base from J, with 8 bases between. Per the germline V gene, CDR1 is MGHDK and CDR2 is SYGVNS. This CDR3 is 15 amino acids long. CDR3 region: CASSESTGSGNTIYF. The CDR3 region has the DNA TGTGCCAGCAGTGAATCCACAGGGTCTGGAAACACCATATATTTT.

In DNA, the CDR3 is TGTGCCAGCAGCCTCTCGTCTGCATCCCCTTCACCCCTCCACTTT. This translates into CASSLSSASPSPLHF. The chain joins TRBV7-2 to TRBJ1-6, with D uncertain. This CDR3 spans 15 amino acids. The V gene lost 5 bases and the J gene lost 9 bases, with 17 bases spanning the gap. Germline CDR1 and CDR2: SGHTA and FQGNSA.

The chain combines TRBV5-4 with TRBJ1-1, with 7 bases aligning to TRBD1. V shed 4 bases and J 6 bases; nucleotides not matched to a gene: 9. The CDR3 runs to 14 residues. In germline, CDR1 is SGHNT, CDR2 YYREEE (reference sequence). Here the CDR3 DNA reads TGTGCCAGCAGCCTCACAGGGGATCGCGCTGAAGCTTTCTTT. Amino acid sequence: CASSLTGDRAEAFF.

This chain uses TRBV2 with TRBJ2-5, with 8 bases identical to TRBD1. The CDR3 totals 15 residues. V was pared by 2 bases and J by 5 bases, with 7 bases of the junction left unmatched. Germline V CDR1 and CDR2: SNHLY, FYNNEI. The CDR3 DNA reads TGTGCCAGCAGTGAAAGCAGGGGGCGGGTGGAGACCCAGTACTTC. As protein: CASSESRGRVETQYF.

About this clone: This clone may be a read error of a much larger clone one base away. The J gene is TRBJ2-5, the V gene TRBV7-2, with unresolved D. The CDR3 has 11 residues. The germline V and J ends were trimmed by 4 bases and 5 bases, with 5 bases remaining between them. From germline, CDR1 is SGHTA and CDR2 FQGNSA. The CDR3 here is CASSSLETQYF. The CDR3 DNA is TGTGCCAGCAGCTCCCTGGAGACCCAGTACTTC.

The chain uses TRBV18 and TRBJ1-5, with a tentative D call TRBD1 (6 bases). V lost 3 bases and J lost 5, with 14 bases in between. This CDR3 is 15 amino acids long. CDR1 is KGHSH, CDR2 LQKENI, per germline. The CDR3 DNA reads TGTGCCAGCTCACCCGATACAGGGAGGGATCAGCCCCAGCATTTT. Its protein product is CASSPDTGRDQPQHF.

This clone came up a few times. Written as DNA, the CDR3 is TGTGCCAGCCGGGAAAATGGTGTCCAAGAGCAGTACTTC. Its protein is CASRENGVQEQYF. The chain combines TRBV19 with TRBJ2-7, with D possibly TRBD2 on 5 matching bases. V was cut by 9 bases and J by 7 bases, with 19 bases left in between. CDR1 LNHDA and CDR2 SQIVND come from the germline V gene (reference sequence). The CDR3 is made up of 13 amino acids. The variable domain in full, completed from reference TRBV19 and TRBJ2-7, reads DGGITQSPKYLFRKEGQNVTLSCEQNLNHDAMYWYRQDPGQGLRLIYYSQIVNDFQKGDIAEGYSVSREKKESFPLTVTSAQKNPTAFYLCASRENGVQEQYFGPGTRLTVT.

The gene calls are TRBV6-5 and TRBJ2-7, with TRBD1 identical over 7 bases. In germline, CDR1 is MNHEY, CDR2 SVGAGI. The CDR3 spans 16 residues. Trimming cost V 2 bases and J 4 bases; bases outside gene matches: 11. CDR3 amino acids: CASSYAQDRLLYEQYF. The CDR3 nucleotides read TGTGCCAGCAGTTACGCCCAGGACAGGTTGCTTTACGAGCAGTACTTC.

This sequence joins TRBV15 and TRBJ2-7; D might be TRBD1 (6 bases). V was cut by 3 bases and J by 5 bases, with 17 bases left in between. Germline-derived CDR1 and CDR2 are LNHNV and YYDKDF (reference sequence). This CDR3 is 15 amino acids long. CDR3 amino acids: CATSRGRGPFDEQYF. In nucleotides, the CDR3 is TGTGCCACCAGCAGGGGCAGGGGTCCCTTCGACGAGCAGTACTTC. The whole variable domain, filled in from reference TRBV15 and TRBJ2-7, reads DAMVIQNPRYQVTQFGKPVTLSCSQTLNHNVMYWYQQKSSQAPKLLFHYYDKDFNNEADTPDNFQSRRPNTSFCFLDIRSPGLGDTAMYLCATSRGRGPFDEQYFGPGTRLTVT.

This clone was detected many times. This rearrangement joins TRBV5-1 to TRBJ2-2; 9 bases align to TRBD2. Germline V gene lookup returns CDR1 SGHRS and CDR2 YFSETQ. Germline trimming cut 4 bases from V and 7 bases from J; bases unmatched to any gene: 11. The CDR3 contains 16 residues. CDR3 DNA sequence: TGCGCCAGCAGCCCAGGACTAGCGTTTTCAGTCGGGGAGCTGTTTTTT. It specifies CASSPGLAFSVGELFF.